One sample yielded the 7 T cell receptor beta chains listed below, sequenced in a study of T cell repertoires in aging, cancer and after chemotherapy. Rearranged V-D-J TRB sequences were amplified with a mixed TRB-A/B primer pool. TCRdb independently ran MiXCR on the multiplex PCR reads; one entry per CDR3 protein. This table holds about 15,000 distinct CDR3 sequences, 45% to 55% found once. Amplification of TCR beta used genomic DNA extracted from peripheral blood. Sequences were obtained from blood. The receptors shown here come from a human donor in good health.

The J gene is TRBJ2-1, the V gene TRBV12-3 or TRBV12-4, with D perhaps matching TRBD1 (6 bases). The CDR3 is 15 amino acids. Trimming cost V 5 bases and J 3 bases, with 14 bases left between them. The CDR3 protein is CASSIGTTGYNEQFF. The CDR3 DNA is TGTGCCAGCAGTATCGGGACGACAGGCTACAATGAGCAGTTCTTC.

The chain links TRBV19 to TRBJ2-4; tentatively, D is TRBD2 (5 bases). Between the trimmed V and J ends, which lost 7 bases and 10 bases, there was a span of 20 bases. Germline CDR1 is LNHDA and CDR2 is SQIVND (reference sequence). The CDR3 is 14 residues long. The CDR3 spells CASTPTDGNGIQYF. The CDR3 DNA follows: TGTGCCAGTACCCCAACGGACGGGAATGGGATTCAGTACTTC.

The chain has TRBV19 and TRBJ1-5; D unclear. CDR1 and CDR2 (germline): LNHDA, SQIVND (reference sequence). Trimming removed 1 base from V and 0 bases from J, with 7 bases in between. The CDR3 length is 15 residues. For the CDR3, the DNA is TGTGCCAGTAGTATAGCGGTATATAGCAATCAGCCCCAGCATTTT. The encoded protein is CASSIAVYSNQPQHF.

CDR3 residues: CASSEDPGRIISLAKNIQYF. CDR3 nucleotides: TGTGCCAGTAGTGAGGATCCGGGACGGATTATCTCTCTAGCCAAAAACATTCAGTACTTC. The chain has TRBV19 and TRBJ2-4, with D perhaps TRBD1 or TRBD2 (5 bases each). The V gene's germline CDR1 is LNHDA and CDR2 SQIVND (reference sequence). The CDR3 runs 20 residues. V was cut by 5 bases and J by 0 bases, with 26 bases left in between.

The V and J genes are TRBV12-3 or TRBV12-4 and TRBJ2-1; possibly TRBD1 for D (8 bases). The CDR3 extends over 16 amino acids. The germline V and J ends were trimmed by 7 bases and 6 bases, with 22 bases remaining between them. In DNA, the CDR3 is TGTGCCAGCAACCATGATCGGACAGGGAGGGTCAATGAGCAGTTCTTC. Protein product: CASNHDRTGRVNEQFF.

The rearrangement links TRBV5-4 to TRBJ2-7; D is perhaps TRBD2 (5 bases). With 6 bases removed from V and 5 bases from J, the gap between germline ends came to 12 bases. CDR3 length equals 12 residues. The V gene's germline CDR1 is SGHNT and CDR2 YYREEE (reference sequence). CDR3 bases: TGTGCCAGCACACGAGGGCCCAACGAGCAGTACTTC. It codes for CASTRGPNEQYF.

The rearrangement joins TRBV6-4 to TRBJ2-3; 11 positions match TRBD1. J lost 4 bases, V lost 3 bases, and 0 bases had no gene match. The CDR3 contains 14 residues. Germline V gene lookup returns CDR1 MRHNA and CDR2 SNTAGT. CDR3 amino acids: CASSEGQGADTQYF. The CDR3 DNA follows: TGTGCCAGCAGTGAGGGACAGGGGGCAGATACGCAGTATTTT.